One and the same sample provided the 31 T cell receptor beta chains below, sequenced in a study of shared T cell receptors in the human thymus. The assay was immunoSEQ multiplex PCR, and TCRdb's table has in-frame clones only and misses some. The profile shows roughly 410,000 clones, roughly 94% of them singletons. Sequencing was performed on thymocytes. The receptors originated from a human donor.

This chain connects TRBV7-2 to TRBJ2-1; tentatively, D is TRBD1 (7 bases). The CDR3 extends over 14 amino acids. From germline, CDR1 is SGHTA and CDR2 FQGNSA. CDR3 nucleotides: TGTGTGTGCGGAGGGGGCAGGGATATCAATGAGCAGTTCTTC. This codes for CVCGGGRDINEQFF.

This sequence joins TRBV12-5 and TRBJ1-1; TRBD1 might be the D (5 bases). Trimming left V 5 bases short and J 2 bases short, with 9 bases between. This CDR3 has 13 amino acids. The germline V gene has CDR1 LGHNT and CDR2 FRNRAP. CDR3 amino acids: CASGQGTNTEAFF. The CDR3 bases are TGTGCTAGTGGTCAGGGAACTAACACTGAAGCTTTCTTT.

This chain joins TRBV7-6 and TRBJ2-3; 12 positions match TRBD2. The CDR3 is 17 amino acids. The germline V gene has CDR1 SGHVS and CDR2 FNYEAQ. Trimming cost V 5 bases and J 1 base; bases outside gene matches: 7. CDR3 loop: CASSMCTSGRCTDTQYF. Written as DNA, the CDR3 is TGTGCCAGCAGCATGTGTACTAGCGGGAGGTGCACAGATACGCAGTATTTT.

The V gene is TRBV9, the J gene TRBJ1-1; D not certain. CDR3 length: 15 residues. Germline CDR1 reads SGDLS; CDR2 reads YYNGEE. V dropped 0 bases and J dropped 2 bases, with 11 bases sitting between them. In DNA form, the CDR3 reads TGTGCCAGCAGCGTAGCGGAGGGAGTAAACACTGAAGCTTTCTTT. It codes for CASSVAEGVNTEAFF.

The chain employs TRBV29-1 and TRBJ2-7; 7 nucleotides match TRBD2. CDR3 length: 14 amino acids. Germline V gene data show CDR1 as SQVTM and CDR2 as ANQGSEA. The V and J ends lost 0 bases and 3 bases, in that order; junction bases with no gene match: 5. CDR3 loop: CSVEDRGRGYEQYF. The CDR3 DNA reads as TGCAGCGTTGAAGATCGAGGGAGGGGCTACGAGCAGTACTTC.

This clone was seen only a few times. This chain connects TRBV7-6 to TRBJ1-1; weak D call: TRBD1 (5 bases). This CDR3 has 15 residues. Looked up from germline, CDR1 is SGHVS and CDR2 is FNYEAQ. V lost 5 bases and J 1 base, leaving 14 bases between the germline ends. CDR3: CASSMHSQGNTEAFF. The CDR3 coding sequence is TGTGCCAGCAGCATGCACTCCCAGGGGAACACTGAAGCTTTCTTT.

V is TRBV27 and J is TRBJ1-5, with unresolved D. From germline, CDR1 is MNHEY and CDR2 SMNVEV (reference sequence). CDR3 length: 13 amino acids. V was shortened by 3 bases and J by 8 bases, with 11 bases between the two germline ends. The CDR3 loop reads CASSFRGREPQHF. The CDR3 coding sequence is TGTGCCAGCAGTTTTCGGGGAAGGGAGCCCCAGCATTTT.

The chain employs TRBV7-2 and TRBJ1-2; D remains unclear. CDR3 size: 8 residues. CDR1 SGHTA and CDR2 FQGNSA come from the germline V gene. The V and J ends lost 6 bases and 8 bases respectively, with 1 base between them. The CDR3 region has the DNA TGTGCCAGCAGGGGCTACACCTTC. Its translation: CASRGYTF.

The chain couples TRBV27 to TRBJ2-7, with D perhaps TRBD1 or TRBD2 (5 bases each). Per the germline V gene, CDR1 is MNHEY and CDR2 is SMNVEV (reference sequence). The CDR3 totals 12 residues. V lost 0 bases, J lost 5 bases, and 5 bases lay in between. The CDR3 bases are TGTGCCAGCAGTTTATCGGGACACGAGCAGTACTTC. This sequence encodes CASSLSGHEQYF.

This clone was detected once. This chain connects TRBV4-1 to TRBJ2-7; D tentatively fits TRBD1 or TRBD2 (6 bases each). V lost 4 bases, J lost 2 bases, and 15 bases lay in between. The germline V gene has CDR1 MGHRA and CDR2 YSYEKL. The CDR3 has 15 amino acids. CDR3 coding DNA: TGCGCCAGCAGCCCGCCCGGGGGCCCCCCCTACGAGCAGTACTTC. It yields the protein CASSPPGGPPYEQYF.

This rearrangement joins TRBV5-6 to TRBJ1-1; no clear D gene. Trimming took off 4 bases at V and 1 base at J, with 8 bases between the two ends. The germline V gene encodes CDR1 SGHDT and CDR2 YYEEEE. The CDR3 runs to 13 residues. The CDR3 nucleotides read TGTGCCAGCAGCCGGTACAGGAACACTGAAGCTTTCTTT. As protein: CASSRYRNTEAFF.

The chain couples TRBV19 to TRBJ2-5; perhaps TRBD2 as D (5 bases). Trimming pared 1 base from V and 1 base from J, leaving 13 bases between. The CDR3 is 16 amino acids. Looked up from germline, CDR1 is LNHDA and CDR2 is SQIVND (reference sequence). CDR3 protein: CASSIAGLSFQETQYF. Here the CDR3 DNA reads TGTGCCAGTAGTATAGCAGGACTGAGCTTCCAAGAGACCCAGTACTTC.

The V call is TRBV6-1, the J call TRBJ1-1; D is possibly TRBD1 (6 bases). The germline V and J ends were trimmed by 6 bases and 9 bases, with 20 bases remaining between them. The germline V gene has CDR1 MNHNS and CDR2 SASEGT. This CDR3 region has 14 residues. The CDR3 loop is CASRMEGVRTKAFF. CDR3 bases: TGTGCCAGCAGGATGGAGGGGGTCCGTACTAAAGCTTTCTTT.

The chain is built from TRBV5-5 and TRBJ2-3; 8 nucleotides align to TRBD2. The V segment lost 4 bases and the J segment 6 bases; nucleotides outside the gene matches: 10. Germline CDR1 reads SGHKS; CDR2 reads YYEKEE (reference sequence). The CDR3 spans 15 residues. CDR3 protein: CASSPQVPGGDTQYF. CDR3 sequence (DNA): TGTGCCAGCAGCCCTCAGGTCCCGGGGGGGGATACGCAGTATTTT.

CDR3: CASSYSSQRDYNEQFF. DNA for the CDR3: TGTGCCAGCAGTTACTCTTCCCAGCGGGACTACAATGAGCAGTTCTTC. The chain links TRBV6-5 to TRBJ2-1; 7 bases map to TRBD2. The CDR3 is 16 residues long. Trimming removed 0 bases from V and 3 bases from J; junction bases left unmatched: 5. Germline V gene lookup returns CDR1 MNHEY and CDR2 SVGAGI.

This chain uses TRBV27 with TRBJ2-3; D gene uncertain. In germline, CDR1 is MNHEY, CDR2 SMNVEV (reference sequence). This CDR3 contains 13 residues. Trimming left V 4 bases short and J 4 bases short, with 9 bases between. CDR3 amino acids: CASSSPQADTQYF. CDR3 in DNA: TGTGCCAGCAGTTCCCCCCAGGCAGATACGCAGTATTTT.

The chain joins TRBV27 to TRBJ2-7; tentative D call: TRBD2 (5 bases). V was clipped by 5 bases and J by 3 bases, with 17 bases between them. The CDR3 is made up of 15 amino acids. In germline, CDR1 is MNHEY, CDR2 SMNVEV (reference sequence). CDR3: CASSPSLKGHYEQYF. The CDR3 DNA is TGTGCCAGCAGTCCTAGCCTGAAGGGCCACTACGAGCAGTACTTC.

This rearrangement joins TRBV11-2 to TRBJ2-1, with 10 bases identical to TRBD2. With V trimmed by 5 bases and J by 5 bases, 15 bases remained unmatched. CDR3 size: 18 residues. Germline lookup yields CDR1 SGHAT and CDR2 FQNNGV. This chain's CDR3 is CASSTGGIAGGTNNEQFF. The CDR3 DNA sequence: TGTGCCAGCAGCACCGGGGGAATAGCGGGAGGAACCAACAATGAGCAGTTCTTC.

The chain recombines TRBV27 with TRBJ1-1; TRBD1 agrees at 10 bases. Germline CDR1 is MNHEY and CDR2 is SMNVEV (reference sequence). The CDR3 runs 14 residues. The V gene end was trimmed by 5 bases and the J gene end by 4 bases; junction bases not matched to a gene: 4. CDR3 nucleotides: TGTGCCAGCAGTATCCGGGACAGGGGCACTGAAGCTTTCTTT. It is translated as CASSIRDRGTEAFF.

This clone was picked up one time. V usage is TRBV29-1 and J usage is TRBJ2-1; D remains ambiguous. Per the germline V gene, CDR1 is SQVTM and CDR2 is ANQGSEA. Trimming took 7 bases from V and 8 from J, leaving 18 bases between them. There are 13 residues in the CDR3. The CDR3 bases are TGCAGCGCACTCCACCCAAAGAGCGATGAGCAGTTCTTC. Translating gives CSALHPKSDEQFF.

A single count supports this clone. The chain employs TRBV21-1 and TRBJ2-1; TRBD2 is the table's D call, not checked against the DNA. TRBV21-1 is a pseudogene locus. This CDR3 comprises 15 residues. CDR3 sequence: CASSKRPRTYNEQFF. The CDR3 DNA is TGTGCCAGCAGCAAAAGGCCTAGAACCTACAATGAGCAGTTCTTC.

The CDR3 loop is CASSPLQRAPYNEQFF. The CDR3 DNA follows: TGTGCCAGCAGCCCCTTACAGCGGGCACCCTACAATGAGCAGTTCTTC. The chain employs TRBV9 and TRBJ2-1; D may be TRBD2 (6 bases). In germline, CDR1 is SGDLS, CDR2 YYNGEE. The V gene lost 4 bases and the J gene lost 2 bases, with 16 bases spanning the gap. The CDR3 loop spans 16 amino acids.

The chain links TRBV27 to TRBJ2-3; possibly TRBD2 for D (6 bases). The CDR3 is 14 residues long. With 3 bases removed from V and 7 bases from J, the gap between germline ends came to 14 bases. From germline, CDR1 is MNHEY and CDR2 SMNVEV (reference sequence). This chain's CDR3 is CASSLGQGGNTQYF. CDR3 DNA sequence: TGTGCCAGCAGTTTGGGGCAGGGCGGGAATACGCAGTATTTT.

The table lists this clone with a count of one. The genes are TRBV11-2 and TRBJ2-7, with D unclear. In germline, CDR1 is SGHAT, CDR2 FQNNGV. The CDR3 is made up of 13 amino acids. Trimming shortened V by 5 bases and J by 5 bases, and 13 bases separated the two germline ends. The CDR3 DNA reads as TGTGCCAGCAGCCCCCTCCGAGGACACGAGCAGTACTTC. Translation gives CASSPLRGHEQYF.

The CDR3 nucleotides are TGCGCCAGCAGCCAGGTAGCGGGAGGGTGTGGCACAGATACGCAGTATTTT. Its translation: CASSQVAGGCGTDTQYF. The chain employs TRBV4-3 and TRBJ2-3, with TRBD2 identical over 11 bases. Germline loops: CDR1 LGHNA, CDR2 YSLEER. This CDR3 has 17 amino acids. V shed 3 bases, J shed 1 base, and the junction held 6 bases outside the gene matches.

This rearrangement joins TRBV29-1 to TRBJ1-1, with D possibly matching TRBD1 (6 bases). This CDR3 has 13 amino acids. Germline values: CDR1 SQVTM, CDR2 ANQGSEA. Trimming stripped 6 bases from V and 2 bases from J, with 13 bases between. The CDR3 DNA is TGCAGCGTCGGGGTCAGGGGCAACACTGAAGCTTTCTTT. Encoded protein: CSVGVRGNTEAFF.

The V and J genes are TRBV5-1 and TRBJ1-1; D is unresolved. The CDR3 totals 16 residues. Between the trimmed V and J ends, which lost 3 bases and 0 bases, there was a span of 15 bases. CDR1 SGHRS and CDR2 YFSETQ come from the germline V gene. CDR3 sequence: CASSSQSGVMNTEAFF. CDR3 DNA sequence: TGCGCCAGCAGCTCACAATCAGGCGTCATGAACACTGAAGCTTTCTTT. Looking up the rest from reference TRBV5-1 and TRBJ1-1 gives the full variable domain: KAGVTQTPRYLIKTRGQQVTLSCSPISGHRSVSWYQQTPGQGLQFLFEYFSETQRNKGNFPGRFSGRQFSNSRSEMNVSTLELGDSALYLCASSSQSGVMNTEAFFGQGTRLTVV.

The rearrangement joins TRBV28 to TRBJ1-5; the D gene is possibly TRBD1 (6 bases). Trimming left V 1 base short and J 4 bases short, with 8 bases between. The CDR3 extends over 14 amino acids. Germline V lookup: CDR1 MDHEN, CDR2 SYDVKM. CDR3 DNA sequence: TGTGCCAGCAGTTTATCAGGGGATAATCAGCCCCAGCATTTT. As protein: CASSLSGDNQPQHF.

This rearrangement joins TRBV2 to TRBJ2-7; 7 nucleotides line up with TRBD1. The V segment lost 6 bases and the J segment 7 bases; nucleotides outside the gene matches: 12. This CDR3 region has 14 residues. Germline V gives CDR1 SNHLY, CDR2 FYNNEI. Here the CDR3 DNA reads TGTGCCAGCAGCCCCGGGACAGCCTTGGGTGAGCAGTACTTC. It is translated as CASSPGTALGEQYF.

This chain links TRBV19 with TRBJ1-2, with 7 bases matching TRBD1. V lost 3 bases, J lost 2 bases, and 18 bases stayed unmatched. In germline, CDR1 is LNHDA, CDR2 SQIVND (reference sequence). The CDR3 covers 19 residues. DNA of the CDR3: TGTGCCAGTAGTATTTATCACGGGCGTTCGGTCAGGGGGAACTATGGCTACACCTTC. As protein: CASSIYHGRSVRGNYGYTF.

The genes are TRBV27 and TRBJ2-5; no firm D call. Looked up from germline, CDR1 is MNHEY and CDR2 is SMNVEV (reference sequence). The germline V and J ends were trimmed by 4 bases and 5 bases, with 26 bases remaining between them. The CDR3 has 18 amino acids. Here the CDR3 DNA reads TGTGCCAGCAGTTCTTACCTCCCTAACTCCCGGTTTTGGGAGACCCAGTACTTC. This codes for CASSSYLPNSRFWETQYF.